Below are 14 T cell receptor beta chains sequenced from a single sample in a study of T cell repertoires in cytomegalovirus infection. TCRdb reanalysed the reads using MiXCR and keeps one entry per CDR3 protein. The sample has some 350,000 distinct CDR3 sequences, roughly 29% seen once. These TCRs' antigens remain unknown. The sequencing used cultured PBMCs, collected from culture after CMV antigen stimulation. The source of these receptors is a human donor in good health (CMV status not recorded). Some clones in this sample may be carry-over from other donors' samples.

This clonotype was observed a handful of times. The chain employs TRBV6-1 and TRBJ2-6; no clear D gene. CDR3 size: 11 residues. Germline V gives CDR1 MNHNS, CDR2 SASEGT. V was clipped by 8 bases and J by 1 base, with 0 bases between them. CDR3 amino acids: CASSGANVLTF. CDR3 sequence (DNA): TGTGCCAGCTCTGGGGCCAACGTCCTGACTTTC.

CDR3 loop: CASTSSGQTKFQFF. CDR3 coding DNA: TGTGCCAGCACCTCTTCAGGCCAAACGAAATTTCAGTTCTTC. The V and J genes are TRBV7-9 and TRBJ2-1; no firm D call. V was cut by 7 bases and J by 13 bases, with 23 bases left in between. Germline V gene sequence: CDR1 SEHNR, CDR2 FQNEAQ (reference sequence). The CDR3 totals 14 residues.

In its sample, this clonotype was seen a few times. This chain joins TRBV14 and TRBJ1-2; 8 nucleotides line up with TRBD1. Germline CDR1 is SGHDN and CDR2 is FVKESK. J gave up 4 bases and V 4 bases, and 5 bases lay outside the gene matches. The CDR3 covers 14 residues. As DNA, the CDR3 is TGTGCCAGCAGCCGCCGGACAGGGCTCTATGGCTACACCTTC. It specifies CASSRRTGLYGYTF.

This clonotype was counted at least ten times. The V call is TRBV7-6, the J call TRBJ2-7; D is possibly TRBD1 (6 bases). In germline, CDR1 is SGHVS, CDR2 FNYEAQ. The V end was cut by 5 bases, the J end by 2 bases, with 19 bases between. This CDR3 contains 16 residues. The CDR3 DNA follows: TGTGCCAGCAGCCCACAGACAGGCCCGGTAACCTACGAGCAGTACTTC. It codes for CASSPQTGPVTYEQYF. The full variable domain, its missing parts supplied by reference TRBV7-6 and TRBJ2-7, is GAGVSQSPRYKVTKRGQDVALRCDPISGHVSLYWYRQALGQGPEFLTYFNYEAQQDKSGLPNDRFSAERPEGSISTLTIQRTEQRDSAMYRCASSPQTGPVTYEQYFGPGTRLTVT.

The chain uses TRBV19 and TRBJ1-1, with 8 positions matching TRBD1. Unmatched junction bases numbered 4, after V lost 3 bases and J lost 4 bases. Germline V gene data show CDR1 as LNHDA and CDR2 as SQIVND (reference sequence). The length of the CDR3 is 14 residues. The CDR3 sequence: CASSIQGASTEAFF. The CDR3 region has the DNA TGTGCCAGTAGTATCCAGGGGGCAAGCACTGAAGCTTTCTTT. Based on the CDR3 plus reference TRBV19 and TRBJ1-1, the full variable domain is DGGITQSPKYLFRKEGQNVTLSCEQNLNHDAMYWYRQDPGQGLRLIYYSQIVNDFQKGDIAEGYSVSREKKESFPLTVTSAQKNPTAFYLCASSIQGASTEAFFGQGTRLTVV.

This clonotype was counted at least ten times. The chain carries TRBV7-2 and TRBJ1-5; D unresolved. There are 14 residues in the CDR3. Trimming pared 4 bases from V and 11 bases from J, leaving 18 bases between. Germline CDR1 SGHTA, CDR2 FQGNSA. CDR3 nucleotides: TGTGCCAGCAGCTCCTTTGGGGAGGGTCGAGCCCAGCATTTT. As protein: CASSSFGEGRAQHF.

This clonotype was seen more than once but under ten times. The chain combines TRBV7-6 with TRBJ2-3, with D unresolved. The ends were cut back, 0 bases at V and 4 bases at J, with 5 bases in the middle. Germline CDR1 and CDR2: SGHVS and FNYEAQ. This CDR3 has 13 residues. CDR3 coding DNA: TGTGCCAGCAGCTTAGCACAGTCAGATACGCAGTATTTT. It codes for CASSLAQSDTQYF.

This clonotype was observed a few times. V gene TRBV27 combines with J gene TRBJ1-1, with unresolved D. CDR1 MNHEY and CDR2 SMNVEV come from the germline V gene (reference sequence). V was pared by 11 bases and J by 5 bases, with 18 bases between. CDR3 size: 13 residues. The CDR3 nucleotides are TGTGCCGCCCGGAAGAGCGAGAGGACTGAAGCTTTCTTT. Translating it yields CAARKSERTEAFF.

This chain joins TRBV27 and TRBJ1-2; D remains unclear. Germline lookup yields CDR1 MNHEY and CDR2 SMNVEV (reference sequence). V was cut by 5 bases and J by 0 bases, with 10 bases left in between. CDR3 length: 14 amino acids. The CDR3 DNA sequence: TGTGCCAGCAGTACATTATTTTCTAACTATGGCTACACCTTC. This encodes CASSTLFSNYGYTF.

This chain joins TRBV12-3 or TRBV12-4 and TRBJ1-6; the D gene is possibly TRBD1 (6 bases). This CDR3 is built from 15 residues. The ends were cut back, 5 bases at V and 7 bases at J, with 15 bases in the middle. CDR3 bases: TGTGCCAGCAGTCCGCCTGGACAGTGGAATTCACCCCTCCACTTT. This encodes CASSPPGQWNSPLHF.

This chain joins TRBV12-3 or TRBV12-4 and TRBJ2-6, with D possibly being TRBD2 (5 bases). V was trimmed by 2 bases and J by 4 bases, leaving 18 bases between them. The CDR3 has 18 amino acids. CDR3: CASSLTGVSRGGANVLTF. The CDR3 region has the DNA TGTGCCAGCAGTTTAACCGGGGTCTCCCGGGGAGGGGCCAACGTCCTGACTTTC.

This clonotype was seen many times. The rearrangement joins TRBV7-6 to TRBJ2-5; no clear D gene. Germline CDR1 reads SGHVS; CDR2 reads FNYEAQ. V was trimmed by 4 bases and J by 4 bases, leaving 16 bases between them. The CDR3 has 15 amino acids. Here the CDR3 reads CASSSQGLLGETQYF. In DNA form, the CDR3 reads TGTGCCAGCAGCTCCCAAGGTCTTCTGGGAGAGACCCAGTACTTC.

This clonotype was counted a few times. The J gene is TRBJ2-1, the V gene TRBV7-8; a possible D gene is TRBD1 (6 bases). This CDR3 contains 14 residues. The V end was cut by 5 bases, the J end by 6 bases, with 14 bases between. Germline CDR1 reads SGHVS; CDR2 reads FQNEAQ. Written as DNA, the CDR3 is TGTGCCAGCAGCCTATCGGGACACGTCAATGAGCAGTTCTTC. Translated, it gives CASSLSGHVNEQFF.

This clonotype was observed at least ten times. V is TRBV5-4 and J is TRBJ1-2; a weak D match, TRBD1 (6 bases). CDR3 length equals 17 residues. The V end lost 4 bases, the J end lost 0 bases, and 19 bases lay between the germline ends. Germline V CDR1 and CDR2: SGHNT, YYREEE (reference sequence). The CDR3 DNA reads as TGTGCCAGCAGCGGGGGGCCAGGGGACCCCACTAACTATGGCTACACCTTC. Protein product: CASSGGPGDPTNYGYTF.